The entry below describes one T cell receptor (beta chain). Its antigen is as yet unknown. Diagnosis of hyperthyroidism was new in patients aged 18 to 65, and its duration was under 2 months. Fresh peripheral blood, approximately 9.1 ml, was the source of the PBMCs. There were TCR beta CDR3 regions amplified from RNA transcripts. HTBI primers were the set used in a first-round RT-PCR of the TCR CDR3. One entry per CDR3 protein results from TCRdb running MiXCR on the multiplex PCR reads. The sample holds approximately 400,000 distinct CDR3 sequences, roughly 19% seen once. The CDR3 length is 13 residues. With 4 bases removed from V and 1 base from J, the gap between germline ends came to 7 bases. Germline V CDR1 and CDR2: MNHEY, SVGAGI. This entry comes from a study of T cells in Graves' hyperthyroidism and ophthalmopathy. Overall study findings and caveats: Most clonotypes expanded in the thyroid (above 0.001) were also present in blood.

Input material: blood. V gene TRBV6-5 combines with J gene TRBJ1-2; D is unclear. The TCR was taken from a woman younger than 35 with Graves' hyperthyroidism. CDR3 nucleotides: TGTGCCAGCAGTTCAAATGTTAACTATGGCTACACCTTC. It translates to CASSSNVNYGYTF.